A selection of T cell receptor beta chains follows, all from one sample in a study of cytomegalovirus exposure and HLA in healthy donors. This table comes from immunoSEQ multiplex PCR, and its TCRdb copy is limited to in-frame clones, with some not included. The table lists around 150,000 clones, 68% of them singletons. Sequencing input: PBMCs. Receptor source: a man aged 45-60 years in good health and CMV-seronegative. Each CDR3 is given with its conserved first and last residue. D genes are given only for firm matches. Size values are once, few and many counts, or a class for expanded clones, and some rows have none.

v_gene	abundance	d_gene	j_gene	CDR3nt	CDR3aa
TRBV5-1	NA	NA	TRBJ2-6	TGCGCCAGCAAATTGTCCCTCTCTGGGGCCAACGTCCTGACTTTC	CASKLSLSGANVLTF
TRBV4-3	few	NA	TRBJ1-6	TGCGCCAGCTCTTGGGGGGACGGGGAATCACCCCTCCACTTT	CASSWGDGESPLHF
TRBV5-1	few	NA	TRBJ1-1	TGCGCCAGCAGCTTGCGGACTCGGAACACTGAAGCTTTCTTT	CASSLRTRNTEAFF
TRBV6-1	few	TRBD1	TRBJ1-2	TGTGCCAGCAGTGACCCGACAGGGGGGGGCTATGGCTACACCTTC	CASSDPTGGGYGYTF
TRBV5-1	NA	NA	TRBJ2-7	TGCGCCAGCAGCTTGGCAGGGGGGAGCTCCTACGAGCAGTACTTC	CASSLAGGSSYEQYF
TRBV15	once	TRBD1	TRBJ1-5	TGTGCCACCAGCGGAGGGCAGGGGGCGAGGTATCAGCCCCAGCATTTT	CATSGGQGARYQPQHF
TRBV19	few	NA	TRBJ1-6	TGTGCCAGTAGTTCGGTCAGGGCGGATTCACCCCTCCACTTT	CASSSVRADSPLHF
TRBV6-5	once	TRBD1	TRBJ2-7	TGTGCCAGCGCCCTGGACAGGGGGCAATACGAGCAGTACTTC	CASALDRGQYEQYF
TRBV7-2	NA	TRBD2	TRBJ2-3	TGTGCCAGCAGCTCACAGACGGGACTAGTCACAGATACGCAGTATTTT	CASSSQTGLVTDTQYF
TRBV5-1	NA	NA	TRBJ1-1	TGCGCCAGCAGCTCCTCAGGGAGGACTGAAGCTTTCTTT	CASSSSGRTEAFF
TRBV5-1	NA	NA	TRBJ1-1	TGCGCCAGCAGTCCCGCGGTGAACACTGAAGCTTTCTTT	CASSPAVNTEAFF
TRBV2	NA	TRBD2	TRBJ2-2	TGTGCCAGCAGTGGGAATAGCGGGGGCGCCGGGGAGCTGTTTTTT	CASSGNSGGAGELFF
TRBV7-2	NA	NA	TRBJ2-3	TGTGCCAGCAGCTTGGGGCCTAGCACAGATACGCAGTATTTT	CASSLGPSTDTQYF
TRBV6-5	NA	NA	TRBJ2-7	TGTGCCAGCAGTTCGCGGGGAGGGGGCTCCTACGAGCAGTACTTC	CASSSRGGGSYEQYF
TRBV2	NA	NA	TRBJ2-3	TGTGCCAGCAGTGCCGGGACACCGGTGAGGGATACGCAGTATTTT	CASSAGTPVRDTQYF
TRBV7-9	few	TRBD1	TRBJ1-2	TGTGCCAGCAGCCAAACGGGACAGGGGGAAATCTATGGCTACACCTTC	CASSQTGQGEIYGYTF
TRBV14	NA	TRBD1	TRBJ1-1	TGTGCCAGCAGCCGCCCAGGGGGCGCGGACACTGAAGCTTTCTTT	CASSRPGGADTEAFF
TRBV6-5	NA	TRBD1	TRBJ2-3	TGTGCCAGCAAAACAGGGGGTGCAGATACGCAGTATTTT	CASKTGGADTQYF
TRBV4-1	few	NA	TRBJ2-7	TGCGCCAGCAGCCAGGGAGGGGAGGGGGGGGTTTACGAGCAGTACTTC	CASSQGGEGGVYEQYF
TRBV11-2	NA	NA	TRBJ2-2	TGTGCCAGCAGCAAAGTGGAGGATAACACCGGGGAGCTGTTTTTT	CASSKVEDNTGELFF
TRBV7-2	NA	TRBD1	TRBJ1-2	TGTGCCAGCGGACAGGGACAGGGGTATGGCTACACCTTC	CASGQGQGYGYTF
TRBV25-1	NA	TRBD1	TRBJ2-2	TGTGCCAGCAGCACCGGGACAGGCGTAGACGGGGAGCTGTTTTTT	CASSTGTGVDGELFF
TRBV5-1	NA	NA	TRBJ2-3	TGCGCCAGCAGCCCCACAACGGATACGCAGTATTTT	CASSPTTDTQYF
TRBV6-1	NA	NA	TRBJ1-1	TGTGCCAGCAGTGAGGGGGTGGGGGCGATCGTCATGAACACTGAAGCTTTCTTT	CASSEGVGAIVMNTEAFF
TRBV19	NA	NA	TRBJ2-1	TGTGCCAGACCCCTGGGCCCCTACAATGAGCAGTTCTTC	CARPLGPYNEQFF
TRBV28	NA	TRBD1	TRBJ1-1	TGTGCCAGCAGGGGACAGTTTGAAGCTTTCTTT	CASRGQFEAFF
TRBV4-1	NA	TRBD1	TRBJ1-4	TGCGCCAGCACCCTACAGACAGGGCCGGGGGAAAAACTGTTTTTT	CASTLQTGPGEKLFF
TRBV5-1	NA	TRBD1	TRBJ2-2	TGCGCCAGCAGCTTGGTCGGCCAGGGGGACACCGGGGAGCTGTTTTTT	CASSLVGQGDTGELFF
TRBV27	NA	TRBD1	TRBJ1-5	TGTGCCAGCAGGCAACAGGGGGCATATCAGCCCCAGCATTTT	CASRQQGAYQPQHF
TRBV7-9	NA	NA	TRBJ2-6	TGTGCCAGCAGCCCGACTGCGGGGGGGGCCAACGTCCTGACTTTC	CASSPTAGGANVLTF
TRBV12-5	few	NA	TRBJ2-7	TGTGCTAGTGGTTCTACAGGGAGCTCCTACGAGCAGTACTTC	CASGSTGSSYEQYF
TRBV11-2	NA	NA	TRBJ1-2	TGTGCCAGCAGCAAGCAACAGGGCGATGGCTACACCTTC	CASSKQQGDGYTF
TRBV5-1	few	NA	TRBJ2-5	TGCGCCAGCAGCTTGGCAGTCAGGGCCGAGACCCAGTACTTC	CASSLAVRAETQYF
TRBV7-6	NA	TRBD2	TRBJ2-1	TGTGCCAGCAGCTTAGGGGTCAGCGGGGACTACAATGAGCAGTTCTTC	CASSLGVSGDYNEQFF
TRBV5-4	NA	NA	TRBJ1-2	TGTGCCAGCAGCTCGCTCTCAGGGTATGGCTACACCTTC	CASSSLSGYGYTF
TRBV5-1	NA	NA	TRBJ2-5	TGCGCCAGCAACTCCAAGGAGACCCAGTACTTC	CASNSKETQYF
TRBV5-1	few	TRBD1	TRBJ2-7	TGCGCCAAAAGTGTGGGACAGGTCTTCTACGAGCAGTACTTC	CAKSVGQVFYEQYF
TRBV13	NA	TRBD1	TRBJ1-2	TGTGCCAGCAGCTTAAATCATCGACAGGGTATGGTTCACTATGGCTACACCTTC	CASSLNHRQGMVHYGYTF
TRBV10-3	once	NA	TRBJ1-2	TGTGCCATCCTACAGAACTATGGCTACACCTTC	CAILQNYGYTF
TRBV27	NA	TRBD1	TRBJ1-1	TGTGCCAGCAGTCCCCAGGGGGGCACTGAAGCTTTCTTT	CASSPQGGTEAFF